This TCR beta chain stems from a study of long-term antiretroviral therapy in people with HIV. HIV-positive participants all received treatment in the United States. To note about this clone: Its antigen is currently unknown.

The authors ran the immunoSEQ assay, v3.0, at survey level. The protocol was immunoSEQ multiplex PCR, while the TCRdb copy is restricted to in-frame clones and leaves out a portion. The top ten hold approximately 2.8% of the sample, which has 25,000 to 35,000 clones, around 95% seen once. V dropped 0 bases and J dropped 5 bases, with 9 bases sitting between them. The CDR3 sequence is 13 residues long. CDR1 SGDLS and CDR2 YYNGEE come from the germline V gene. Study-wide results and limits: Even long-term ART left TRB diversity below transplant donor controls, despite gains.

V gene TRBV9 combines with J gene TRBJ2-7, with D hard to call. The specimen was unsorted PBMCs, collected 5.3 years after starting antiretroviral therapy. This sequence was found in a man aged 50 to 59 with HIV. CDR3 sequence reads: CASSVGVAHEQYF. CDR3 sequence (DNA): TGTGCCAGCAGCGTAGGAGTAGCCCACGAGCAGTACTTC.